The clone carrying this T cell receptor (beta chain) came up many times. Its antigen is unknown. This sample is part of a study of CD8 T cells in ankylosing spondylitis. Study results and limitations: It was reported that disease-linked clones were significantly enriched in matched ankylosing spondylitis synovial fluid. Disease-linked clones bore a CD8+ phenotype and were relatively rare in peripheral blood.

The CDR3 consists of 17 residues. In germline, CDR1 is SGHTS, CDR2 YDEGEE. The V segment lost 4 bases and the J segment 6 bases; nucleotides outside the gene matches: 13. TCRdb fed the 5' RACE reads into MiXCR, producing one record per CDR3 protein. The data show 200,000 to 250,000 distinct CDR3 sequences, more than 9% seen once. The sample was blood, either unsorted or a sorted T cell fraction (not recorded which). V is TRBV5-8 and J is TRBJ1-6; TRBD1 matches 7 bases. This clonotype was sampled from a male donor with ankylosing spondylitis or in good health (not recorded which). The CDR3, as DNA: TGTGCCAGCAGCCAATTGACGACAGGGCGCATTAATTCACCCCTCCACTTT. This translates into CASSQLTTGRINSPLHF.